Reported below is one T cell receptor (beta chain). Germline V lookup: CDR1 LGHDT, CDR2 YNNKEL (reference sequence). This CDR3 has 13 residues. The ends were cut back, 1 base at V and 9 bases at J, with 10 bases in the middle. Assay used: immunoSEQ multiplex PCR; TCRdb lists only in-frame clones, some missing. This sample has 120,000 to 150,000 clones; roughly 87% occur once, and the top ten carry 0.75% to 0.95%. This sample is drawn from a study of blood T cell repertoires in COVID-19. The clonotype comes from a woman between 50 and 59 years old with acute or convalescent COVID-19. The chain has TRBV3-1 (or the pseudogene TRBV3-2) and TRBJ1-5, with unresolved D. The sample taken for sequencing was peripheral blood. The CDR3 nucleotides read TGTGCCAGCAGCCAAGGTGATTACGGGCCCCAGCATTTT. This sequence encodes CASSQGDYGPQHF.